Following are 9 T cell receptor beta chains from one sample sequenced in a study of cytomegalovirus exposure and HLA in healthy donors. The PCR ran on 60 Vbeta and 13 Jbeta primers. Only in-frame clones appear in the TCRdb table, and some are missing; sequencing was by immunoSEQ multiplex PCR. The data hold about 160,000 clones, with over 80% observed a single time. Sequenced: PBMCs. The receptors derive from a girl aged 10 to 17 in good health and CMV-seropositive.

The chain links TRBV11-2 to TRBJ2-3; 8 nucleotides align to TRBD2. Germline V lookup: CDR1 SGHAT, CDR2 FQNNGV. Trimming removed 0 bases from V and 4 bases from J; junction bases left unmatched: 3. The CDR3 spans 15 residues. The chain's CDR3 is CASSLDGGVADTQYF. For the CDR3, the DNA is TGTGCCAGCAGCTTAGACGGGGGGGTCGCAGATACGCAGTATTTT. The full variable domain, its missing parts supplied by reference TRBV11-2 and TRBJ2-3, is EAGVAQSPRYKIIEKRQSVAFWCNPISGHATLYWYQQILGQGPKLLIQFQNNGVVDDSQLPKDRFSAERLKGVDSTLKIQPAKLEDSAVYLCASSLDGGVADTQYFGPGTRLTVL.

The chain joins TRBV27 to TRBJ2-2, with D possibly matching TRBD1 (6 bases). This CDR3 region has 16 residues. Germline V lookup: CDR1 MNHEY, CDR2 SMNVEV (reference sequence). The germline V and J ends were trimmed by 4 bases and 6 bases, with 18 bases remaining between them. The DNA of the CDR3 is TGTGCCAGCAGTTCCCCGGGACAATTTCTCCCCGGGGAGCTGTTTTTT. Protein: CASSSPGQFLPGELFF.

The V call is TRBV6-1, the J call TRBJ2-5, with D possibly matching TRBD1 (5 bases). V gave up 3 bases and J gave up 0 bases, with 14 bases separating them. Germline V gene sequence: CDR1 MNHNS, CDR2 SASEGT. The CDR3 has 16 amino acids. This chain's CDR3 is CASSERRVLDQETQYF. CDR3 DNA sequence: TGTGCCAGCAGTGAGCGCAGGGTTCTAGACCAAGAGACCCAGTACTTC.

This rearrangement joins TRBV21-1 to TRBJ2-2; the DNA was not used to check the table's D call, TRBD1. TRBV21-1 is given as a pseudogene. This CDR3 has 15 amino acids. The CDR3 DNA follows: TGTGCCAGCAGCACCGGGACAGGTCCCACCGGGGAGCTGTTTTTT. Amino acids: CASSTGTGPTGELFF.

The chain uses TRBV9 and TRBJ2-1; D might be TRBD2 (6 bases). Germline-derived CDR1 and CDR2 are SGDLS and YYNGEE. Trimming took off 0 bases at V and 9 bases at J, with 13 bases between the two ends. This CDR3 has 14 residues. The CDR3 loop reads CASSVGNSGGEQFF. The CDR3 nucleotides are TGTGCCAGCAGCGTAGGAAATAGCGGAGGTGAGCAGTTCTTC.

The CDR3: CSVEAHKQETQYF. As DNA, the CDR3 is TGCAGCGTTGAAGCACATAAGCAAGAGACCCAGTACTTC. The chain combines TRBV29-1 with TRBJ2-5; D gene uncertain. Trimming removed 1 base at V and 2 bases at J, with 8 bases between. This CDR3 region has 13 residues. Looked up from germline, CDR1 is SQVTM and CDR2 is ANQGSEA.

The chain has TRBV2 and TRBJ1-6; D call uncertain. The CDR3 is 13 amino acids. The germline V gene encodes CDR1 SNHLY and CDR2 FYNNEI. Trimming left V 10 bases short and J 7 bases short, with 14 bases between. The CDR3 DNA follows: TGTGCCACACTATCGAGGTCGAATTCACCCCTCCACTTT. Its protein product is CATLSRSNSPLHF.

V is TRBV15 and J is TRBJ2-3; 13 bases fit TRBD2. CDR3 size: 15 residues. Germline trimming cut 8 bases from V and 5 bases from J; bases unmatched to any gene: 7. In germline, CDR1 is LNHNV, CDR2 YYDKDF (reference sequence). The CDR3 sequence: CATRTSGGAEDTQYF. The DNA for the CDR3 is TGTGCCACCCGCACTAGCGGGGGGGCGGAAGATACGCAGTATTTT.

In this sample, this clone turned up a few times. The gene calls are TRBV25-1 and TRBJ2-2; the D gene is possibly TRBD1 (6 bases). Germline CDR1 is MGHDK and CDR2 is SYGVNS. V lost 4 bases and J 6 bases, leaving 12 bases between the germline ends. The CDR3 consists of 14 residues. The CDR3 is CASSGPGDAGELFF. In nucleotides, the CDR3 is TGTGCCAGCAGTGGGCCAGGGGATGCCGGGGAGCTGTTTTTT.